The 15 T cell receptor beta chains below come from one sample, sequenced in a study of CD8+ T cells in alopecia areata. Reverse transcription of extracted RNA yielded cDNA, which provided the sequencing template. The table came from immunoSEQ multiplex PCR; TCRdb's copy has only in-frame clones and leaves some out. The sample lists 150,000 to 200,000 clones, roughly three fifths occurring once. The treatment: oral pan-JAK inhibitor, 5-10 mg twice daily. The source material was CD4+ T cells sorted from blood, sampled at week 4, from a patient treated with tofacitinib. The receptors originated from a human donor with alopecia areata.

The chain employs TRBV7-9 and TRBJ2-3; the match to TRBD2 covers 10 bases. V trimming: 1 base; J trimming: 3 bases; junction bases outside the gene matches: 1. The CDR3 is 15 amino acids. From germline, CDR1 is SEHNR and CDR2 FQNEAQ (reference sequence). DNA of the CDR3: TGTGCCAGCAGCTTAGTAGCGGGGGGTACAGATACGCAGTATTTT. Amino acids: CASSLVAGGTDTQYF.

A few counts support this clone. The chain links TRBV29-1 to TRBJ2-5, with 9 positions matching TRBD2. This CDR3 is 14 amino acids long. Germline CDR1 and CDR2: SQVTM and ANQGSEA. V was clipped by 7 bases and J by 4 bases; unmatched bases: 10. The CDR3: CSAKRGAGGETQYF. The CDR3 nucleotides are TGCAGCGCTAAGCGGGGGGCTGGGGGAGAGACCCAGTACTTC.

In this sample, this clone turned up a few times. CDR3 DNA sequence: TGCGCCAGCAGCTCAGGTCTAGCCACAGATACGCAGTATTTT. Its protein product is CASSSGLATDTQYF. V and J are TRBV5-1 and TRBJ2-3; TRBD2 might be the D (5 bases). Per the germline V gene, CDR1 is SGHRS and CDR2 is YFSETQ. This CDR3 comprises 14 residues. With 3 bases removed from V and 2 bases from J, the gap between germline ends came to 10 bases.

The chain employs TRBV11-2 and TRBJ1-6, with 7 bases aligning to TRBD1. Trimming removed 5 bases from V and 4 bases from J; junction bases left unmatched: 2. Germline assignment: CDR1 SGHAT and CDR2 FQNNGV. The CDR3 covers 14 residues. This CDR3 reads CASSATGYNSPLHF. In DNA, the CDR3 is TGTGCCAGCAGCGCGACAGGGTATAATTCACCCCTCCACTTT.

The chain joins TRBV30 to TRBJ1-5; TRBD1 is a possible D gene (5 bases). The germline V and J ends were trimmed by 4 bases and 4 bases, with 17 bases remaining between them. Germline V CDR1 and CDR2: GTSNPN, SVGIG (reference sequence). The CDR3 extends over 15 amino acids. The CDR3 bases are TGTGCCTGGACAATGGGGGGAAGCGATAATCAGCCCCAGCATTTT. Encoded protein: CAWTMGGSDNQPQHF.

The chain has TRBV29-1 and TRBJ1-6; D gene uncertain. V was trimmed by 3 bases and J by 6 bases, leaving 9 bases between them. The V gene's germline CDR1 is SQVTM and CDR2 ANQGSEA. The CDR3 extends over 13 amino acids. The CDR3 loop reads CSVDEGGNSPLHF. CDR3 coding DNA: TGCAGCGTTGATGAGGGAGGTAATTCACCCCTCCACTTT.

The chain carries TRBV19 and TRBJ1-1, with D maybe TRBD1 (6 bases). In germline, CDR1 is LNHDA, CDR2 SQIVND (reference sequence). The CDR3 is 16 amino acids. V lost 6 bases, J lost 0 bases, and 17 bases lay in between. The CDR3 loop reads CASSRQGRLLNTEAFF. In DNA, the CDR3 is TGTGCCAGTAGCAGGCAGGGGCGACTCCTGAACACTGAAGCTTTCTTT.

Written as DNA, the CDR3 is TGCGCCAGCAGCGGGATTCAGGGGGCGCGGGAGACCCAGTACTTC. Translation: CASSGIQGARETQYF. This chain joins TRBV5-1 and TRBJ2-5; 8 positions match TRBD1. CDR1 is SGHRS and CDR2 is YFSETQ in the germline V gene. The CDR3 contains 15 residues. V dropped 4 bases and J dropped 5; count of bases not matched to a gene: 10.

This chain connects TRBV7-9 to TRBJ1-5; D is possibly TRBD1 (6 bases). Trimming stripped 5 bases from V and 7 bases from J, with 9 bases between. The length of the CDR3 is 12 residues. Per the germline V gene, CDR1 is SEHNR and CDR2 is FQNEAQ (reference sequence). CDR3 in amino acids: CASSHTGQPQHF. The CDR3 bases are TGTGCCAGCAGCCACACAGGGCAGCCCCAGCATTTT.

The V and J genes are TRBV2 and TRBJ2-2; 7 nucleotides match TRBD1. V trimming: 4 bases; J trimming: 5 bases; junction bases outside the gene matches: 7. The CDR3 sequence is 15 residues long. Germline V gene sequence: CDR1 SNHLY, CDR2 FYNNEI. CDR3 protein: CASSGLKTGTGELFF. CDR3 bases: TGTGCCAGCAGTGGCTTAAAGACAGGGACCGGGGAGCTGTTTTTT.

The rearrangement joins TRBV25-1 to TRBJ2-3; the D gene is possibly TRBD1 (5 bases). The germline V gene encodes CDR1 MGHDK and CDR2 SYGVNS. The CDR3 has 15 amino acids. Trimming took off 1 base at V and 6 bases at J, with 14 bases between the two ends. CDR3 in amino acids: CASSESVGPGDTQYF. The CDR3 DNA reads TGTGCCAGCAGTGAATCAGTGGGGCCGGGTGATACGCAGTATTTT.

The chain carries TRBV6-5 and TRBJ2-5; D gene unclear. Germline V gene data show CDR1 as MNHEY and CDR2 as SVGAGI. V was pared by 6 bases and J by 5 bases, with 10 bases between. This CDR3 spans 12 amino acids. In nucleotides, the CDR3 is TGTGCCAGCAGCTTAGTAGGGGAGACCCAGTACTTC. Protein: CASSLVGETQYF.

The chain carries TRBV29-1 and TRBJ2-7; 7 bases are a match to TRBD2. V trimming: 4 bases; J trimming: 0 bases; junction bases outside the gene matches: 12. This CDR3 has 16 amino acids. Germline V gene data show CDR1 as SQVTM and CDR2 as ANQGSEA. The CDR3 DNA follows: TGCAGCGTTGTCCCTCGGGGGAGCGGGATCTCCTACGAGCAGTACTTC. This gives the protein CSVVPRGSGISYEQYF.

In its sample, this clone was seen a few times. This sequence joins TRBV5-6 and TRBJ2-3; D is ambiguous. Germline CDR1 is SGHDT and CDR2 is YYEEEE. The V and J ends lost 4 bases and 6 bases respectively, with 12 bases between them. This CDR3 comprises 13 residues. The CDR3 is CASSRYAEDTQYF. In nucleotides, the CDR3 is TGTGCCAGCAGCCGCTACGCCGAGGATACGCAGTATTTT.

The rearrangement joins TRBV30 to TRBJ2-7, with 8 bases that match TRBD1. The trim removed 4 bases at V and 6 bases at J, leaving 14 bases unmatched. Germline CDR1 and CDR2: GTSNPN and SVGIG (reference sequence). The CDR3 covers 15 residues. CDR3 nucleotide sequence: TGTGCCTGGAATAAGGACAGGGACCTCTCGGGCGAGCAGTACTTC. The encoded protein is CAWNKDRDLSGEQYF.